This T cell receptor beta chain was captured by sequencing in a study of human T cells and chemical hapten exposure (dated by TCRdb to about 2021). The study in broad terms: Libraries were pooled for sequencing, and per-sample TCR yields varied mainly because of small differences in library volumes within the pool. In alopecia patients, the study followed how the peripheral blood TCR repertoire changed in vivo over primary and secondary sensitization to diphenylcyclopropenone (DPC), a hapten. From each blood RNA sample, both TCR alpha and TCR beta chains were sequenced.

The library relied on 5' RACE. Sequencing was performed on an Illumina MiSeq. During library preparation, unique molecular identifiers were attached to individual cDNA molecules so that TCRs could be counted quantitatively and reproducibly. In the paper's pipeline: The median number of TCRs per sample was roughly 94,000, ranging from about 20,000 to 750,000. The Decombinator software suite was used to annotate the V, J and CDR3 of the TCR reads. Every sample was subsampled to the same number of TCRs (28,000) for the PS versus PT1 abundance plots. TCRs were defined as expanded if absent before sensitization and observed at least eight times at the 2-week time point. TCRdb took the public reads, trimmed them with fastp at Q25, ran MiXCR for clone calling and kept in-frame beta chains. Identical CDR3 protein sequences are pooled into one entry, listed with their most common genes and DNA. TCRdb's processing, not the authors' own work, is the source of the V and J calls. Here the sample has roughly 81,000 distinct CDR3 sequences; 15% occur a single time. The ten largest make up over 6.5% of the sample.

On this clonotype itself: The target of this receptor is not known. Base qualities are not recorded, but no much larger clone differs from it by a single base.

Based on the germline V gene, the CDR1 and CDR2 sequences are MNHEY and SVGAGI. Taken from cysteine to phenylalanine, the CDR3 has 15 residues. The sequence is cut down to CDR3 DNA, 45 bases in frame from base 1. V and J are trimmed by 0 bases and 11 bases, and the gene matches miss 12 bases of the junction. Beyond this particular receptor, the publication reports: No change with DPC sensitization was found in the number of TCRs above 1 in 1000 frequency, and no evidence of global repertoire structure alterations was found. After repeated subsampling, the strength of the expansion versus patch-test correlation and the threshold at which it became significant changed.

Total RNA was extracted from unfractionated whole blood that had been collected in Tempus Blood RNA tubes. Five or six healthy volunteers served as TCR sequencing controls and were bled at day 0, 2 weeks and 6 weeks. The TCR originated in a female donor in good health. The receptor chain draws on TRBV6-5 and TRBJ2-7; 8 central nucleotides agree with TRBD2. The CDR3 is CASSYSGSSGGTEYF. The DNA sequence is as follows: TGTGCCAGCAGTTACTCTGGATCCTCGGGGGGGACCGAGTACTTC.